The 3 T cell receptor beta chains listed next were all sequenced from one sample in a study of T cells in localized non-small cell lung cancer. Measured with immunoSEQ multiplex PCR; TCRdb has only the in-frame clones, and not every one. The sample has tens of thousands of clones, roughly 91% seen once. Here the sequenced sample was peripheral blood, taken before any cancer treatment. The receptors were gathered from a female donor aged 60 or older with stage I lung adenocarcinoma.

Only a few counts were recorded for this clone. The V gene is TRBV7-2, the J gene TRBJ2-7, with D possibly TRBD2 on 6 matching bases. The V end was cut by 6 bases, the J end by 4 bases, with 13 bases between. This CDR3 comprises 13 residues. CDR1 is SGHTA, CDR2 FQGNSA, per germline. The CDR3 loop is CASRGGTGYEQYF. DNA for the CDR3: TGTGCCAGCAGGGGGGGAACTGGATACGAGCAGTACTTC.

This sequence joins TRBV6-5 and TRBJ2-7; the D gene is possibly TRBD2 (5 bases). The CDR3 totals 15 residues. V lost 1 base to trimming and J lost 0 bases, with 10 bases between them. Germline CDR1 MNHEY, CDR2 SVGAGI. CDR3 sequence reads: CASSYLDGNSYEQYF. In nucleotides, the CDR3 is TGTGCCAGCAGTTACTTGGACGGGAACTCCTACGAGCAGTACTTC.

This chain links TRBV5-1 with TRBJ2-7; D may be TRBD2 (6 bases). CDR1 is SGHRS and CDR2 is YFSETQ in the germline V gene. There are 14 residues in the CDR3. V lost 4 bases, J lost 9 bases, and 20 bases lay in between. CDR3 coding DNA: TGCGCCAGCAGCCAGGGACTGGAGTCAGCCGCGCAGTACTTC. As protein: CASSQGLESAAQYF.